The 32 T cell receptor beta chains below come from one sample, sequenced in a study of T cells in narcolepsy. Profiled with immunoSEQ multiplex PCR; TCRdb holds only in-frame clones, not every one. The sample has over 15,000 clones, 85% seen once. The material sequenced was memory (CD45RA-) CD4+ T cells from blood. All receptors come from a human donor in good health.

This clone appeared a single time. This chain links TRBV27 with TRBJ2-2; D tentatively fits TRBD1 or TRBD2 (5 bases each). Trimming cost V 5 bases and J 5 bases, with 12 bases left between them. Germline V gene lookup returns CDR1 MNHEY and CDR2 SMNVEV (reference sequence). This CDR3 region has 14 residues. This chain's CDR3 is CASSTGTSTGELFF. Written as DNA, the CDR3 is TGTGCCAGCAGTACCGGGACGTCAACCGGGGAGCTGTTTTTT.

J is TRBJ2-2 and V is TRBV6-5; D remains unclear. Trimming shortened V by 6 bases and J by 1 base, and 9 bases separated the two germline ends. Germline-derived CDR1 and CDR2 are MNHEY and SVGAGI. CDR3 length: 14 residues. DNA of the CDR3: TGTGCCAGCAGCCCGAGACAGAACACCGGGGAGCTGTTTTTT. This codes for CASSPRQNTGELFF.

The V gene is TRBV10-3, the J gene TRBJ2-2, with D uncertain. Trimming stripped 3 bases from V and 3 bases from J, with 5 bases between. The CDR3 has 13 residues. Germline V gives CDR1 ENHRY, CDR2 SYGVKD. The CDR3, as DNA: TGTGCCATCAGTGACACCTACACCGGGGAGCTGTTTTTT. Translation: CAISDTYTGELFF.

This clone occurred a few times. The chain links TRBV30 to TRBJ1-5; D uncertain. Germline-derived CDR1 and CDR2 are GTSNPN and SVGIG (reference sequence). The length of the CDR3 is 12 residues. Trimming pared 1 base from V and 4 bases from J, leaving 5 bases between. Here the CDR3 reads CAWSAGNQPQHF. The CDR3 DNA sequence: TGTGCCTGGAGTGCTGGGAATCAGCCCCAGCATTTT.

J is TRBJ2-2 and V is TRBV4-2, with D unresolved. CDR1 is LGHNA, CDR2 YNFKEQ, per germline. CDR3 size: 13 residues. V gave up 8 bases and J gave up 0 bases, with 7 bases separating them. The CDR3 DNA reads as TGTGCCAGCGGCCGTGCGAACACCGGGGAGCTGTTTTTT. It encodes CASGRANTGELFF.

The chain recombines TRBV11-2 with TRBJ1-2, with 7 bases fitting TRBD1. Unmatched junction bases numbered 13, after V lost 4 bases and J lost 8 bases. Germline V CDR1 and CDR2: SGHAT, FQNNGV. CDR3 length: 15 amino acids. The CDR3 protein is CASSSTGAGFLGYTF. The CDR3 DNA reads as TGTGCCAGCAGCTCCACAGGGGCAGGGTTCCTGGGCTACACCTTC.

This sequence joins TRBV29-1 and TRBJ2-7; the match to TRBD2 covers 7 bases. The V and J ends lost 7 bases and 7 bases, in that order; junction bases with no gene match: 13. The CDR3 contains 13 residues. Germline CDR1 reads SQVTM; CDR2 reads ANQGSEA. The CDR3 DNA follows: TGCAGCGCCCGGGAGGACACAAAGACGGAGCAGTACTTC. This gives the protein CSAREDTKTEQYF.

V and J are TRBV10-3 and TRBJ2-1; D is undetermined. This CDR3 contains 13 residues. The germline V gene encodes CDR1 ENHRY and CDR2 SYGVKD. Trimming stripped 0 bases from V and 9 bases from J, with 9 bases between. For the CDR3, the DNA is TGTGCCATCAGTGAGTCCGGGTCTATTGAGCAGTTCTTC. Translating it yields CAISESGSIEQFF.

The chain uses TRBV2 and TRBJ1-2; 8 bases are a match to TRBD1. The CDR3 sequence is 13 residues long. Germline CDR1 reads SNHLY; CDR2 reads FYNNEI. The V and J ends lost 6 bases and 4 bases, in that order; junction bases with no gene match: 4. The CDR3 DNA reads as TGTGCCAGCAGCACAGGGGGGAGCTATGGCTACACCTTC. Encoded protein: CASSTGGSYGYTF.

The chain carries TRBV7-9 and TRBJ2-1, with 7 positions matching TRBD2. Germline V gene data show CDR1 as SEHNR and CDR2 as FQNEAQ (reference sequence). Trimming at V came to 3 bases and at J to 14 bases, leaving 16 bases not matched to a gene. The CDR3 contains 15 residues. The CDR3 region is CASSFGPSAGEKEFF. The CDR3 nucleotides are TGTGCCAGCAGCTTTGGACCCTCGGCGGGAGAGAAGGAGTTCTTC.

This rearrangement joins TRBV25-1 to TRBJ2-2, with D uncertain. CDR1 is MGHDK and CDR2 is SYGVNS in the germline V gene. The CDR3 is 13 amino acids. V lost 4 bases and J 9 bases, leaving 12 bases between the germline ends. The CDR3 reads CASSASGRWELFF. The DNA of the CDR3 is TGTGCCAGCAGTGCATCAGGTCGGTGGGAGCTGTTTTTT. The full variable domain, with the rest looked up from reference TRBV25-1 and TRBJ2-2, is EADIYQTPRYLVIGTGKKITLECSQTMGHDKMYWYQQDPGMELHLIHYSYGVNSTEKGDLSSESTVSRIRTEHFPLTLESARPSHTSQYLCASSASGRWELFFGEGSRLTVL.

This chain links TRBV30 with TRBJ2-3; TRBD2 agrees at 8 bases. V dropped 0 bases and J dropped 5; count of bases not matched to a gene: 7. Germline values: CDR1 GTSNPN, CDR2 SVGIG (reference sequence). This CDR3 has 15 residues. The CDR3 DNA reads as TGTGCCTGGAGTGTACGAGCGGGAGTGGTAGATACGCAGTATTTT. Translated: CAWSVRAGVVDTQYF.

The chain joins TRBV2 to TRBJ2-2, with 9 bases lining up with TRBD2. V was pared by 8 bases and J by 2 bases, with 6 bases of the junction left unmatched. In germline, CDR1 is SNHLY, CDR2 FYNNEI. This CDR3 contains 15 residues. The CDR3 nucleotides read TGTGCCAGCCAGGCTAGCGGGGTTAACACCGGGGAGCTGTTTTTT. This gives the protein CASQASGVNTGELFF.

This chain joins TRBV2 and TRBJ1-5, with D possibly being TRBD1 (5 bases). CDR1 is SNHLY, CDR2 FYNNEI, per germline. The length of the CDR3 is 14 residues. V lost 4 bases and J lost 6, with 13 bases in between. The CDR3 DNA sequence: TGTGCCAGCAGTGTGGGGGAGGGAGGTCAGCCCCAGCATTTT. It is translated as CASSVGEGGQPQHF.

The gene calls are TRBV6-1 and TRBJ1-6, with 8 nucleotides matching TRBD1. The CDR3 spans 16 residues. In germline, CDR1 is MNHNS, CDR2 SASEGT. Trimming cost V 0 bases and J 7 bases; bases outside gene matches: 5. The CDR3: CASSEAGQVMNSPLHF. The CDR3 DNA is TGTGCCAGCAGTGAAGCGGGACAGGTTATGAATTCACCCCTCCACTTT.

This chain uses TRBV5-1 with TRBJ2-2; no clear D. The V and J ends lost 0 bases and 4 bases respectively, with 4 bases between them. The CDR3 extends over 13 amino acids. The V gene's germline CDR1 is SGHRS and CDR2 YFSETQ. The CDR3 bases are TGCGCCAGCAGCTTGGCCGGCACCGGGGAGCTGTTTTTT. Translation: CASSLAGTGELFF.

This clone was seen once. CDR3 residues: CASSLGVLGNEKLFF. For the CDR3, the DNA is TGTGCCAGCAGCTTAGGGGTTCTGGGTAATGAAAAACTGTTTTTT. The V and J genes are TRBV7-9 and TRBJ1-4; no clear D. The CDR3 covers 15 residues. The V and J ends lost 1 base and 4 bases respectively, with 10 bases between them. CDR1 and CDR2 from the germline V gene are SEHNR and FQNEAQ (reference sequence).

CDR3 sequence: CASSPRGLSQHF. Written as DNA, the CDR3 is TGTGCCAGTAGTCCCAGGGGCTTGTCCCAGCATTTT. J is TRBJ1-5 and V is TRBV19, with D possibly matching TRBD1 (6 bases). The CDR3 runs 12 residues. The germline V and J ends were trimmed by 5 bases and 11 bases, with 13 bases remaining between them. Germline CDR1 is LNHDA and CDR2 is SQIVND (reference sequence).

The chain employs TRBV15 and TRBJ2-2; D gene unclear. Germline V lookup: CDR1 LNHNV, CDR2 YYDKDF (reference sequence). The CDR3 totals 15 residues. The V end was cut by 1 base, the J end by 1 base, with 7 bases between. CDR3 in DNA: TGTGCCACCAGCAGAGGTTTGGGGAACACCGGGGAGCTGTTTTTT. Translated, it gives CATSRGLGNTGELFF.

J is TRBJ2-1 and V is TRBV10-3, with a weak D call TRBD2 (5 bases). Between the trimmed V and J ends, which lost 1 base and 1 base, there was a span of 14 bases. The CDR3 contains 17 residues. CDR1 ENHRY and CDR2 SYGVKD come from the germline V gene. The CDR3: CAISELVGVGSYNEQFF. For the CDR3, the DNA is TGTGCCATCAGTGAGTTAGTGGGAGTGGGATCCTACAATGAGCAGTTCTTC.

The V and J genes are TRBV18 and TRBJ2-5; TRBD2 agrees at 7 bases. The germline gives CDR1 KGHSH, CDR2 LQKENI. Losses at the gene ends were 3 bases for V and 5 bases for J; bases not matched to a gene: 6. The CDR3 contains 14 residues. The CDR3 here is CASSPGGTVETQYF. The CDR3 DNA sequence: TGTGCCAGCTCACCGGGGGGGACCGTCGAGACCCAGTACTTC. Complete variable domain (other parts from reference TRBV18 and TRBJ2-5): NAGVMQNPRHLVRRRGQEARLRCSPMKGHSHVYWYRQLPEEGLKFMVYLQKENIIDESGMPKERFSAEFPKEGPSILRIQQVVRGDSAAYFCASSPGGTVETQYFGPGTRLLVL.

The chain carries TRBV30 and TRBJ1-2; D not certain. V lost 2 bases and J lost 4, with 14 bases in between. There are 14 residues in the CDR3. From germline, CDR1 is GTSNPN and CDR2 SVGIG (reference sequence). Here the CDR3 reads CAWSPPGGPYGYTF. The CDR3 bases are TGTGCCTGGAGTCCCCCGGGAGGCCCCTATGGCTACACCTTC. Full variable domain (rest looked up from reference TRBV30 and TRBJ1-2): SQTIHQWPATLVQPVGSPLSLECTVEGTSNPNLYWYRQAAGRGLQLLFYSVGIGQISSEVPQNLSASRPQDRQFILSSKKLLLSDSGFYLCAWSPPGGPYGYTFGSGTRLTVV.

This clone has a handful of counts. Here the CDR3 reads CASSEARGYQPQHF. CDR3 in DNA: TGTGCCAGCAGTGAGGCCAGGGGTTATCAGCCCCAGCATTTT. V is TRBV6-1 and J is TRBJ1-5; weak D call: TRBD1 (6 bases). Germline CDR1 reads MNHNS; CDR2 reads SASEGT. The CDR3 runs 14 residues. Trimming took 3 bases from V and 5 from J, leaving 11 bases between them.

A few counts support this clone. The gene calls are TRBV19 and TRBJ2-7; D is unclear. Deletions cut 1 base from V and 3 bases from J, with 10 bases between. The CDR3 has 14 amino acids. CDR1 LNHDA and CDR2 SQIVND come from the germline V gene (reference sequence). The CDR3 DNA sequence: TGTGCCAGTAGTATAGTTTTGGACCACTACGAGCAGTACTTC. Protein: CASSIVLDHYEQYF.

This chain links TRBV5-1 with TRBJ2-2, with D possibly matching TRBD1 (6 bases). The V end was cut by 8 bases, the J end by 0 bases, with 17 bases between. Germline CDR1 reads SGHRS; CDR2 reads YFSETQ. There are 16 residues in the CDR3. The CDR3 DNA reads TGCGCCAGTCGCCTTACCCCAGGGGCGAACACCGGGGAGCTGTTTTTT. Translation: CASRLTPGANTGELFF. Full variable domain (missing parts from reference TRBV5-1 and TRBJ2-2): KAGVTQTPRYLIKTRGQQVTLSCSPISGHRSVSWYQQTPGQGLQFLFEYFSETQRNKGNFPGRFSGRQFSNSRSEMNVSTLELGDSALYLCASRLTPGANTGELFFGEGSRLTVL.

The V and J genes are TRBV5-1 and TRBJ1-2; D uncertain. This CDR3 comprises 15 residues. Germline V gene lookup returns CDR1 SGHRS and CDR2 YFSETQ. V lost 3 bases and J 7 bases, leaving 19 bases between the germline ends. CDR3 coding DNA: TGCGCCAGCAGCTATTATATCCCGGGCCTTACTGGCTACACCTTC. Protein sequence: CASSYYIPGLTGYTF.

V and J are TRBV19 and TRBJ1-4; D gene ambiguous. Trimming removed 1 base from V and 6 bases from J, with 6 bases in between. The CDR3 contains 13 residues. CDR1 is LNHDA, CDR2 SQIVND, per germline (reference sequence). The CDR3, as DNA: TGTGCCAGTAGTATAGTTGTTCATGAAAAACTGTTTTTT. It is translated as CASSIVVHEKLFF.

The rearrangement joins TRBV5-6 to TRBJ1-1; D is unclear. The ends were cut back, 7 bases at V and 3 bases at J, with 13 bases in the middle. CDR1 and CDR2 (germline): SGHDT, YYEEEE. The CDR3 contains 13 residues. CDR3 nucleotides: TGTGCCAGCGTTGGGCGGATGGACACTGAAGCTTTCTTT. Its protein is CASVGRMDTEAFF.

V gene TRBV5-1 combines with J gene TRBJ2-7; 12 bases are shared with TRBD1. The CDR3 consists of 16 residues. Germline lookup yields CDR1 SGHRS and CDR2 YFSETQ. With 0 bases clipped from V and 5 bases from J, the junction kept 6 bases outside the gene matches. As DNA, the CDR3 is TGCGCCAGCAGCTTGGGGGACAGGGGGCCAGGTAACGAGCAGTACTTC. Amino acids: CASSLGDRGPGNEQYF.

This chain connects TRBV30 to TRBJ2-4, with D maybe TRBD2 (6 bases). V was cut by 3 bases and J by 8 bases, with 14 bases left in between. Germline lookup yields CDR1 GTSNPN and CDR2 SVGIG (reference sequence). The CDR3 is 13 residues long. CDR3 sequence (DNA): TGTGCCTGGAGAGGGGCTAGCGTGGACATTCAGTACTTC. Translating gives CAWRGASVDIQYF.

V gene TRBV19 combines with J gene TRBJ2-1; 8 bases map to TRBD2. The germline V gene has CDR1 LNHDA and CDR2 SQIVND (reference sequence). The CDR3 length is 21 residues. V shed 1 base and J 0 bases; nucleotides not matched to a gene: 17. CDR3 in DNA: TGTGCCAGTAGTATAGCACTTCCGGGACTAGAAGAGTTTCGCTCCTACAATGAGCAGTTCTTC. It translates to CASSIALPGLEEFRSYNEQFF.

This chain connects TRBV6-5 to TRBJ1-1; no clear D gene. CDR1 and CDR2 (germline): MNHEY, SVGAGI. The CDR3 covers 13 residues. The V gene lost 3 bases and the J gene lost 1 base, with 6 bases spanning the gap. The CDR3 DNA is TGTGCCAGCAGTTATTGGGAGAACACTGAAGCTTTCTTT. This gives the protein CASSYWENTEAFF.